A single sample gave rise to the 9 T cell receptor beta chains below, sequenced in a study of T cells of healthy individuals. TCRdb redid the calling of the 5' RACE reads with MiXCR, one entry per CDR3 protein. The table includes about 96,000 distinct CDR3 sequences, 17% detected once. The source of these receptors is a human donor in good health.

J is TRBJ1-1 and V is TRBV7-2; D is unclear. CDR1 SGHTA and CDR2 FQGNSA come from the germline V gene. Trimming took off 5 bases at V and 0 bases at J, with 7 bases between the two ends. The CDR3 loop spans 13 amino acids. Here the CDR3 reads CASSPRLNTEAFF. In DNA, the CDR3 is TGTGCCAGCAGCCCAAGGCTGAACACTGAAGCTTTCTTT.

This clonotype was recorded many times. CDR3 DNA: TGTGCCAGCAGCTTATCCACCCAGTCCGCCCAGCATTTT. Translated, it gives CASSLSTQSAQHF. V and J are TRBV7-8 and TRBJ1-5; no definite D call. The germline V and J ends were trimmed by 2 bases and 11 bases, with 13 bases remaining between them. Germline CDR1 SGHVS, CDR2 FQNEAQ. The CDR3 totals 13 residues.

The genes are TRBV28 and TRBJ2-7, with 10 bases matching TRBD2. J lost 6 bases, V lost 2 bases, and 4 bases had no gene match. The CDR3 runs to 14 residues. Germline CDR1 reads MDHEN; CDR2 reads SYDVKM. CDR3 bases: TGTGCCAGCAGTTTAAAGCGGGAGGGTGTCGAGCAGTACTTC. Residues: CASSLKREGVEQYF.

This clonotype was detected only a few times. The chain links TRBV29-1 to TRBJ2-3; either TRBD1 or TRBD2 may supply D (6 bases each). Germline V lookup: CDR1 SQVTM, CDR2 ANQGSEA. The CDR3 runs to 15 residues. Trimming shortened V by 5 bases and J by 0 bases, and 15 bases separated the two germline ends. CDR3 coding DNA: TGCAGCGTTCGCCCGGGGGCAACTAGCACAGATACGCAGTATTTT. As protein: CSVRPGATSTDTQYF.

This clonotype was found a few times. The chain joins TRBV29-1 to TRBJ2-5, with D possibly being TRBD1 (6 bases). V lost 4 bases, J lost 0 bases, and 6 bases lay in between. CDR1 is SQVTM and CDR2 is ANQGSEA in the germline V gene. This CDR3 contains 12 residues. The CDR3 loop reads CSVGTDQETQYF. Here the CDR3 DNA reads TGCAGCGTTGGGACAGACCAAGAGACCCAGTACTTC.

The rearrangement joins TRBV25-1 to TRBJ2-7, with 7 bases aligning to TRBD1. CDR3 length equals 14 residues. The germline V gene has CDR1 MGHDK and CDR2 SYGVNS. Trimming removed 1 base from V and 6 bases from J; junction bases left unmatched: 6. The CDR3 spells CASSELTTGREQYF. The CDR3 nucleotides read TGTGCCAGCAGTGAATTGACGACAGGGCGCGAGCAGTACTTC.

The sample holds many counts of this clonotype. The CDR3 bases are TGCGCCAGCAGCTTCCTGGACGGGAACACTGAAGCTTTCTTT. Its translation is CASSFLDGNTEAFF. The chain recombines TRBV5-1 with TRBJ1-1; no firm D call. Trimming removed 2 bases from V and 1 base from J, with 9 bases in between. The CDR3 has 14 amino acids. Germline CDR1 reads SGHRS; CDR2 reads YFSETQ.

The V gene is TRBV15, the J gene TRBJ1-1, with D unclear. V was shortened by 4 bases and J by 4 bases, with 13 bases between the two germline ends. The length of the CDR3 is 14 residues. Germline V gene sequence: CDR1 LNHNV, CDR2 YYDKDF (reference sequence). The CDR3 DNA follows: TGTGCCACCAGCACTGGGCACTCTAGCACTGAAGCTTTCTTT. Translation gives CATSTGHSSTEAFF.

This clonotype showed up just a few times. V usage is TRBV28 and J usage is TRBJ2-7; 13 bases agree with TRBD2. The J segment lost 2 bases and the V segment lost 6 bases, leaving 7 bases of the junction unmatched. The CDR3 spans 16 residues. The germline V gene has CDR1 MDHEN and CDR2 SYDVKM. The CDR3 sequence: CASRTTSGGAPYEQYF. The CDR3 nucleotides read TGTGCCAGCAGGACCACTAGCGGGGGGGCGCCCTACGAGCAGTACTTC.